This T cell receptor beta chain was sequenced for a study of shared clonotypes between healthy human individuals. Trimming left V 3 bases short and J 2 bases short, with 10 bases between. The germline V gene encodes CDR1 SGHDT and CDR2 YYEEEE. The CDR3 runs 14 residues. Profiled with immunoSEQ multiplex PCR; TCRdb holds only in-frame clones, not every one. The sample shows 2 million to 2.5 million clones, approximately 95% of them seen only once. This receptor was obtained from a man between 18 and 29 years old in good health. Input material: naive CD4+ T cells sorted from blood. Specified subset: CD45RA+ positively selected. The V and J genes are TRBV5-6 and TRBJ2-3; D is ambiguous. The CDR3 DNA reads TGTGCCAGCAGCTCCCTGGTACCCACAGATACGCAGTATTTT. Its protein product is CASSSLVPTDTQYF.